This TCR beta chain is drawn from a study of CD8+ T cells in alopecia areata. Details on this clone: Antigen specificity is unknown.

Trimming took 1 base from V and 4 from J; bases not matched to a gene: 3. Germline V CDR1 and CDR2: SGHTA, FQGNSA. The CDR3 contains 14 residues. This sample's treatment: oral pan-JAK inhibitor, 5-10 mg twice daily. Extracted RNA was reverse transcribed into cDNA, the sequencing template. Profiled with immunoSEQ multiplex PCR; TCRdb holds only in-frame clones, not every one. Altogether approximately 210,000 clones are present, more than 60% being singletons, with the ten largest covering approximately 1.2%. Study outcomes and limitations: Many expanded lesional clones remained in scalp and blood on tofacitinib. Shared TCR sequences were less clear between patients than in mice, possibly partly from HLA diversity.

The TCR originated in a human donor with alopecia areata. Source: CD4+ T cells sorted from blood, taken around week 42, from a patient treated with tofacitinib. The chain uses TRBV7-2 and TRBJ1-1, with 7 positions matching TRBD1. DNA of the CDR3: TGTGCCAGCAGCTTAGAGAGGGGGCGCACTGAAGCTTTCTTT. As protein: CASSLERGRTEAFF.